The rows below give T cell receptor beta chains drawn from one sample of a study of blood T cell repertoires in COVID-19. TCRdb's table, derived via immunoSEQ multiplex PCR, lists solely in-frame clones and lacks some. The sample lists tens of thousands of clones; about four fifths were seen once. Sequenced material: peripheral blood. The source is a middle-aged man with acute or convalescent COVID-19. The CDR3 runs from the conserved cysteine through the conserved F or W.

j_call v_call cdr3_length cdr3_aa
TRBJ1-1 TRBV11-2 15 CASSLDPGVNTEAFF
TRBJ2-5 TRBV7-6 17 CASTPGTGTGPTETQYF
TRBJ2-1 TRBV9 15 CASSLTSLENNEQFF
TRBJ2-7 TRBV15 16 CATSRTYGTGAYEQYF
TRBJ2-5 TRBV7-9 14 CASSLRLDQETQYF
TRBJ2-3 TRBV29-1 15 CSVRTGTSGGDTQYF
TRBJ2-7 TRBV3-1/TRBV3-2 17 CASSQRGGGTSSYEQYF
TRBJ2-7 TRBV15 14 CATSRVLAGDEQYF
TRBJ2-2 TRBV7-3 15 CASSPTDSPAGELFF
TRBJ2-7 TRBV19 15 CASSSSGSVYYEQYF
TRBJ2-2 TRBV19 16 CASSTTQILPPGELFF
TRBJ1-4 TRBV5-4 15 CASSLASELGEKLFF
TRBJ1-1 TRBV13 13 CASSLTGLTEAFF
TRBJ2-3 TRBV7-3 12 CASSTSSRTQYF
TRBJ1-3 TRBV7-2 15 CASSLTGSSGNTIYF
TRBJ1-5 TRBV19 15 CASSSIQGVDQPQHF
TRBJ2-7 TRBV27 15 CASSLTSGRASEQYF
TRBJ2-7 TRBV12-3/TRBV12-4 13 CASSPQVSYEQYF
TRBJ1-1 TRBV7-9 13 CASSPTRDTEAFF
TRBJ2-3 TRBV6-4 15 CASSPTSGSTDTQYF
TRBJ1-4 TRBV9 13 CARARVSLEKLFF
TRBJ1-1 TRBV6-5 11 CASRGQEKAFF